This TCR beta chain was identified during a study of blood T cell repertoires in COVID-19. Per the original methods: Estimation of nucleated cell counts relied on the amplification of reference gene primers. TCRdb's copy holds only in-frame clones and misses some; the assay was immunoSEQ multiplex PCR. The DNA was the basis for D and trimming; V, J and clone size are from that table. The top ten hold around 4% of the sample, which has roughly 200,000 clones, about four fifths seen once. In this sample, this clone turned up a few times. The receptor was isolated from a man aged 45-65 years with active or convalescent COVID-19. Specimen: peripheral blood.

In nucleotides, the CDR3 is TGTGCCAGCAGTTACGGGGGACAGTTTTACACTGAAGCTTTCTTT. It is translated as CASSYGGQFYTEAFF. V usage is TRBV6-2 or TRBV6-3 and J usage is TRBJ1-1; 7 bases are shared with TRBD1. Germline assignment: CDR1 MNHEY and CDR2 SVGEGT. The CDR3 spans 15 residues. V lost 2 bases to trimming and J lost 3 bases; unmatched junction nucleotides: 6.